These 7 T cell receptor beta chains originate from one sample sequenced in a study of metastatic and nonmetastatic thyroid tumors. From the PCR reads, TCRdb re-called clones with MiXCR. The sample includes approximately 74,000 clones, 13% to 15% of them seen just once. Each patient went into thyroid surgery without having received any treatment. Input material: blood. The receptors shown here come from a male donor with papillary thyroid cancer or a benign thyroid nodule (not recorded which). Some clones in this sample may be carry-over from other donors' samples.

This clone was seen many times. The chain carries TRBV12-3 or TRBV12-4 and TRBJ2-2, with D perhaps TRBD2 (5 bases). There are 20 residues in the CDR3. V lost 3 bases and J lost 2, with 25 bases in between. The CDR3 reads CASSFDDTGWELHNTGELFF. CDR3 DNA: TGTGCCAGCAGTTTCGATGACACTGGTTGGGAGTTGCATAACACCGGGGAGCTGTTTTTT.

This clone was picked up many times. The rearrangement uses TRBV7-2 and TRBJ2-2, with no clear D. CDR1 SGHTA and CDR2 FQGNSA come from the germline V gene. The V end was cut by 1 base, the J end by 0 bases, with 9 bases between. The CDR3 loop spans 16 amino acids. The CDR3, as DNA: TGTGCCAGCAGCTTAGGTATAGGAGCGAACACCGGGGAGCTGTTTTTT. This translates into CASSLGIGANTGELFF. Looking up the rest from reference TRBV7-2 and TRBJ2-2 gives the full variable domain: GAGVSQSPSNKVTEKGKDVELRCDPISGHTALYWYRQSLGQGLEFLIYFQGNSAPDKSGLPSDRFSAERTGGSVSTLTIQRTQQEDSAVYLCASSLGIGANTGELFFGEGSRLTVL.

This clone appeared a few times. The chain couples TRBV12-3 or TRBV12-4 to TRBJ1-2; 7 nucleotides line up with TRBD1. J gave up 8 bases and V 7 bases, and 10 bases lay outside the gene matches. The CDR3 consists of 13 residues. The CDR3 reads CASIQGQARGYTF. The CDR3 nucleotides are TGTGCCAGCATCCAAGGACAGGCTAGAGGCTACACCTTC.

This clone was observed many times. This chain uses TRBV19 with TRBJ2-2; D is uncertain. V was trimmed by 2 bases and J by 2 bases, leaving 9 bases between them. The germline CDR1 and CDR2 sequences are LNHDA and SQIVND (reference sequence). The CDR3 loop spans 15 amino acids. CDR3 loop: CASSISRLNTGELFF. DNA of the CDR3: TGTGCCAGTAGTATATCCAGGTTAAACACCGGGGAGCTGTTTTTT.

This clone was observed at least ten times. This chain joins TRBV29-1 and TRBJ2-3, with 9 bases aligning to TRBD2. This CDR3 is built from 15 residues. With 3 bases clipped from V and 3 bases from J, the junction kept 7 bases outside the gene matches. Per germline, CDR1 SQVTM and CDR2 ANQGSEA. The chain's CDR3 is CSVEGTSLNTDTQYF. The CDR3, as DNA: TGCAGCGTTGAGGGGACTAGCTTGAATACAGATACGCAGTATTTT.

This clone was observed at least ten times. J is TRBJ2-5 and V is TRBV19, with D unresolved. The germline CDR1 and CDR2 sequences are LNHDA and SQIVND (reference sequence). Trimming cost V 3 bases and J 7 bases, with 9 bases left between them. This CDR3 spans 12 amino acids. CDR3 coding DNA: TGTGCCAGTAGTATTAAGGGCGGGACCCAGTACTTC. Translating it yields CASSIKGGTQYF.

Relative to its sample, this clone is medium-sized. The chain uses TRBV6-1 and TRBJ2-2; maybe TRBD2 (5 bases). With 5 bases removed from V and 2 bases from J, the gap between germline ends came to 9 bases. Germline V gives CDR1 MNHNS, CDR2 SASEGT. This CDR3 has 14 amino acids. CDR3 in amino acids: CASSKLANTGELFF. Written as DNA, the CDR3 is TGTGCCAGCAGTAAGCTAGCAAACACCGGGGAGCTGTTTTTT.